Here is one T cell receptor (beta chain) with its context. These data belong to a study of T cell repertoires in cytomegalovirus infection. Each CDR3 protein gets one entry after TCRdb re-called the reads with MiXCR. This sample has some 200,000 distinct CDR3 sequences, with about 20% found just once. The germline CDR1 and CDR2 sequences are SGHDT and YYEEEE. V was cut by 3 bases and J by 7 bases, with 8 bases left in between. This CDR3 comprises 12 residues. The sequencing input was PBMCs. The receptor's source is a human donor in good health (CMV status not recorded). Some clones in this sample may be carry-over from other donors' samples. The chain employs TRBV5-6 and TRBJ2-1; D is unresolved. The CDR3, as DNA: TGTGCCAGCAGCTCGGGCCAAAATGAGCAGTTCTTC. It translates to CASSSGQNEQFF.